This T cell receptor beta chain was retrieved from a study of blood T cell repertoires in COVID-19 (dated by TCRdb to 2020 to 2022). About the full investigation: Collaborator samples came from the United States, Italy and Spain and covered acute and convalescent phases of COVID-19. Sample metadata almost always included a de-identified subject ID, COVID-19 status, age in years and sex. The repertoires were released in a freely available public database intended as a resource for research on the immune response to SARS-CoV-2. Where available, HLA class I and class II types were obtained from metadata supplied by the sample provider rather than from assay-based typing. Subjects who had been exposed to COVID-19, were actively infected with it, or had recovered from it provided the deeply sampled blood TCRbeta repertoires that made up the dataset. The prospective study material was composed of cDNA or gDNA derived from T cells, B-cell-depleted T cells, or PBMCs. The samples were drawn from two sources: the first 160 participants of the ongoing ImmuneRACE study, and over 1,000 subjects contributed by 6 global collaborators.

The V end gives up 5 bases and the J end 10 bases, leaving 5 bases in the junction not matched to a gene. CDR1 and CDR2, per the germline V gene, are SGHTA and FQGNSA. The CDR3, cysteine through phenylalanine, is 12 amino acids long. The DNA shown is the 36-base CDR3, in frame from base 1. TCRbeta CDR3 regions were amplified from genomic DNA using the immunoSEQ Assay, a bias-controlled multiplex PCR. The study's own analysis went as follows. Within the assay, amplification of reference gene primers was used to estimate how many nucleated cells each sample contained. To quantify the absolute abundance of each unique TCRbeta CDR3 rearrangement, sequence reads were collapsed and filtered. Productive Simpson clonality was computed per sample as the square root of Simpson's diversity index over productive rearrangements. TCRdb mirrors the immuneACCESS table, restricted to in-frame sequences. Some clones are absent from its copies; in checked studies, under half trace to an unresolved V gene, and the reason for the others is unknown. From that table come the V and J calls and clone size; the DNA was used to work out D and trimming. Counted in this sample were 200,000 to 250,000 clones; less than 85% of them appeared once. The ten largest account for 3.6% of the sample.

Points on this clone: Its specific antigen is unknown. No base-level quality is on record; no much larger clone is a single base apart.

Collaborating institutions collected whole blood in K2EDTA tubes following their own protocols. For TCRbeta analysis, collaborators shipped samples in one of three forms: frozen whole blood, isolated PBMCs, or DNA extracted from either of those sample types. General findings and caveats noted by the study authors: Clinical and demographic metadata were provided uncurated, with the amount varying by source and participant.

The chain couples TRBV7-2 to TRBJ1-1; TRBD1 matches 9 bases in the middle. This sequence was found in a woman of 80 years or more with acute or convalescent COVID-19. The sequenced sample was peripheral blood. The CDR3 protein sequence reads: CASSLDRGRAFF. In nucleotide form, the sequence is TGTGCCAGCAGCCTGGACAGGGGACGAGCTTTCTTT.